This T cell receptor (beta chain) was recorded in a study of shared clonotypes between healthy human individuals. The method was immunoSEQ multiplex PCR; TCRdb's version includes in-frame clones alone and lacks a portion of them. The repertoire holds more than 400,000 clones, with 81% as singletons. Without sorting, samples used 75 million to 100 million PBMCs for genomic DNA. V lost 0 bases to trimming and J lost 4 bases; unmatched junction nucleotides: 5. Germline V CDR1 and CDR2: MNHNY, SVGAGI (reference sequence). This CDR3 is built from 15 residues. Sequencing was carried out using PBMCs. The source is a woman aged 40 to 50 in good health. Some clones in this sample may be carry-over from other donors' samples. The rearrangement joins TRBV6-6 to TRBJ1-2, with 7 positions matching TRBD1. The CDR3 sequence is CASSYSEGAAYGYTF. CDR3 coding DNA: TGTGCCAGCAGTTACTCGGAGGGGGCGGCCTATGGCTACACCTTC.